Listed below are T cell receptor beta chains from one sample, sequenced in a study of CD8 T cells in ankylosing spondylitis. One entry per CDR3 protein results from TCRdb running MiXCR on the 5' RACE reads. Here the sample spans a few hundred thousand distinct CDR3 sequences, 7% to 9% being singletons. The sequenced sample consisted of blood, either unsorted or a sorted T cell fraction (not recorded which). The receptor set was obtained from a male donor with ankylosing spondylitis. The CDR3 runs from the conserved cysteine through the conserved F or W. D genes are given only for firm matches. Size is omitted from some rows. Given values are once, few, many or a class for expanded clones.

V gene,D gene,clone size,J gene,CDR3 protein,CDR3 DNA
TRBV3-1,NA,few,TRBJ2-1,CASSQDRPIKQFF,TGTGCCAGCAGCCAAGATCGGCCGATTAAGCAGTTCTTC
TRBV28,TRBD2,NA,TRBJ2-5,CASSRQLAEETQYF,TGTGCCAGCAGCCGTCAACTAGCGGAAGAGACCCAGTACTTC
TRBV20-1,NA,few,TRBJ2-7,CSARRGTLFYEQYF,TGCAGTGCTAGACGAGGGACGCTCTTCTACGAGCAGTACTTC
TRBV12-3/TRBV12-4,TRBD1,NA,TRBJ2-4,CASRSGTGVGLAKNIQYF,TGTGCCAGCAGGTCCGGGACAGGGGTCGGCTTAGCCAAAAACATTCAGTACTTC
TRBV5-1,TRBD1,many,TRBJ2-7,CASNPGTGTYEQYF,TGCGCCAGCAACCCCGGGACAGGGACTTACGAGCAGTACTTC
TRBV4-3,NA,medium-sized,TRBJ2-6,CASSQLFSGGEANVLTF,TGCGCCAGCAGCCAACTCTTTTCGGGTGGGGAGGCCAACGTCCTGACTTTC
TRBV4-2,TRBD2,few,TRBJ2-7,CASSFPTSGSMYEQYF,TGTGCCAGCAGCTTCCCGACTAGCGGGAGTATGTACGAGCAGTACTTC
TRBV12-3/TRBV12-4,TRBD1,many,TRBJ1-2,CASSPRDRDYYGYTF,TGTGCCAGCAGCCCCCGGGACAGAGATTACTATGGCTACACCTTC
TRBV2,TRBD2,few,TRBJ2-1,CASSEARTSGRGPSSYNEQFF,TGTGCCAGCAGTGAAGCGCGAACTAGCGGGAGAGGACCCAGCTCCTACAATGAGCAGTTCTTC
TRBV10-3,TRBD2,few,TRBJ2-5,CAISESRLALNPTTQYF,TGTGCCATCAGTGAGTCGCGACTAGCGCTTAACCCAACGACCCAGTACTTC
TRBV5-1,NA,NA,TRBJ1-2,CASSLAGEGYGYTF,TGCGCCAGCAGCTTGGCGGGGGAGGGCTATGGCTACACCTTC
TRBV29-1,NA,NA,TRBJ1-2,CSVEAGSRGYTF,TGCAGCGTTGAGGCCGGTTCGCGTGGCTACACCTTC
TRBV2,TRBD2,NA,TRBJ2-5,CASKRGQQETQYF,TGTGCCAGCAAGCGGGGCCAGCAAGAGACCCAGTACTTC
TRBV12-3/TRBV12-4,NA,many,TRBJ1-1,CASSLVLGEAFF,TGTGCCAGCAGTTTAGTTTTAGGTGAAGCTTTCTTT
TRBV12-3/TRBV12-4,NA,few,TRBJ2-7,CASSFVTTRQYF,TGTGCCAGCAGTTTTGTAACTACGAGGCAGTACTTC
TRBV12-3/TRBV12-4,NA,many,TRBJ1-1,CASISTGMNTEAFF,TGTGCCAGCATCTCGACAGGCATGAACACTGAAGCTTTCTTT
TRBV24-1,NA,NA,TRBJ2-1,CATSDPGPGNEQFF,TGTGCCACCAGTGATCCCGGGCCAGGGAATGAGCAGTTCTTC
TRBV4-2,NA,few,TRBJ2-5,CASSQANSQETQYF,TGTGCCAGCAGCCAAGCGAACAGCCAAGAGACCCAGTACTTC
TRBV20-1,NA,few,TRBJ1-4,CSARTDATNEKLFF,TGCAGTGCACGGACAGATGCAACTAATGAAAAACTGTTTTTT
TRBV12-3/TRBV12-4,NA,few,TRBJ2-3,CASGGTSPDTQYF,TGTGCCAGCGGGGGGACCTCTCCTGATACGCAGTATTTT
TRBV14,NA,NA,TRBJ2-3,CASSQAKGRAQYF,TGTGCCAGCAGCCAAGCAAAAGGGAGAGCGCAGTATTTT
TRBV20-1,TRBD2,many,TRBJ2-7,CSARDFPSGSYEQYF,TGCAGTGCTAGAGATTTTCCTAGCGGGAGTTACGAGCAGTACTTC
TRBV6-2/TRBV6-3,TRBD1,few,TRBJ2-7,CASSTTPGTGSNEQYF,TGTGCCAGCAGTACAACCCCCGGGACAGGGTCCAACGAGCAGTACTTC
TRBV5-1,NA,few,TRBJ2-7,CASSLLVKARDEQYF,TGCGCCAGCAGCTTGCTGGTTAAAGCGCGGGACGAGCAGTACTTC
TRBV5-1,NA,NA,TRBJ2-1,CASSPRTRVSKYNEQFF,TGCGCCAGCAGCCCCCGGACCCGGGTGTCTAAATACAATGAGCAGTTCTTC
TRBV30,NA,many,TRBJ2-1,CAWSVGTGRFF,TGTGCCTGGAGTGTAGGAACAGGCAGGTTCTTC
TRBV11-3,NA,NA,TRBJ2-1,CASSLVSGPYNEQFF,TGTGCCAGCAGCTTAGTCAGCGGACCCTACAATGAGCAGTTCTTC
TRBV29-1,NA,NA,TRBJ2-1,CSVGMKGLINEQFF,TGCAGCGTTGGAATGAAGGGTCTAATCAATGAGCAGTTCTTC
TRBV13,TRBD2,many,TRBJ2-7,CASSLFGLAEQYF,TGTGCCAGCAGCTTATTTGGACTAGCCGAGCAGTACTTC
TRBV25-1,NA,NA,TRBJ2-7,CASSDREGEQYF,TGTGCCAGCAGTGACAGGGAAGGCGAGCAGTACTTC
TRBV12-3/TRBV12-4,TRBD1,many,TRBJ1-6,CASTQGAGSPLHF,TGTGCCAGCACCCAGGGGGCGGGTTCACCCCTCCACTTT
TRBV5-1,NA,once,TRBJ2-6,CASSLAGGTAGANVLTF,TGCGCCAGCAGCTTGGCCGGGGGGACAGCTGGGGCCAACGTCCTGACTTTC
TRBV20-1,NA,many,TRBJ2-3,CSARVTNSDTQYF,TGCAGTGCTAGAGTGACAAACTCAGATACGCAGTATTTT
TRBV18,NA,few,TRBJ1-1,CASSPLQDTEAFF,TGTGCCAGCTCGCCGCTCCAGGACACTGAAGCTTTCTTT
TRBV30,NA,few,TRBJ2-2,CAWSKRILSSTGELFF,TGTGCCTGGAGTAAGCGGATCCTTTCATCCACCGGGGAGCTGTTTTTT
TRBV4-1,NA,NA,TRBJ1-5,CASSQIPGDAGDQPQHF,TGCGCCAGCAGCCAAATCCCCGGAGATGCGGGGGATCAGCCCCAGCATTTT
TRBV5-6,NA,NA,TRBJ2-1,CASSAGRRGRDEQFF,TGTGCCAGCAGCGCTGGGAGGAGGGGACGGGATGAGCAGTTCTTC
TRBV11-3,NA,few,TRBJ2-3,CASTPDTYQGDTQYF,TGTGCCAGCACCCCAGACACCTACCAAGGGGATACGCAGTATTTT
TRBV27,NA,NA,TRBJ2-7,CASSTHPNQGYEQYF,TGTGCCAGCAGTACCCATCCCAACCAGGGCTACGAGCAGTACTTC
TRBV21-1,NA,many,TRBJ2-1,CASSKDGLAGEHGNEQFF,TGTGCCAGCAGCAAAGACGGACTAGCGGGAGAACATGGCAATGAGCAGTTCTTC
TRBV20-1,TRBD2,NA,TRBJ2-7,CSATSSGRLYEQYF,TGCAGTGCTACCAGTAGCGGGAGGCTCTACGAGCAGTACTTC
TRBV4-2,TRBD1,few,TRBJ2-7,CASSQEETRWDRDYEQYF,TGTGCCAGCAGCCAAGAAGAGACTCGGTGGGACAGGGACTATGAGCAGTACTTC
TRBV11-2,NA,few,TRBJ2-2,CASSLVGGLAGELFF,TGTGCCAGCAGCTTAGTAGGGGGACTGGCCGGGGAGCTGTTTTTT
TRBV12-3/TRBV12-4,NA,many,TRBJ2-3,CASSFFTDTQYF,TGTGCCAGCAGTTTTTTCACAGATACGCAGTATTTT
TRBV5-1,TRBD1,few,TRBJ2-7,CASRIDRDYEQYF,TGCGCCAGCAGAATTGACAGGGACTACGAGCAGTACTTC
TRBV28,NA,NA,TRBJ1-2,CASSFPENYGYTF,TGTGCCAGCAGTTTCCCAGAAAACTATGGCTACACCTTC
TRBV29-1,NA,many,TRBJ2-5,CSVEDLETQYF,TGCAGCGTTGAAGATCTAGAGACCCAGTACTTC
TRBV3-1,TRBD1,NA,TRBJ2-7,CASSLGQGPSYEQYF,TGTGCCAGCAGCCTAGGACAGGGGCCGTCTTACGAGCAGTACTTC
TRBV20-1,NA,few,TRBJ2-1,CSARRPSPEVYNEQFF,TGCAGTGCTAGAAGGCCTAGTCCTGAGGTTTACAATGAGCAGTTCTTC
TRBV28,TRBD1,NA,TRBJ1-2,CASSLTGTGGIQAGYTF,TGTGCCAGCAGTCTGACCGGGACAGGGGGCATCCAGGCTGGCTACACCTTC
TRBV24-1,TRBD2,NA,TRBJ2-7,CATSDFGGSCPYEQYF,TGTGCCACCAGTGATTTCGGGGGGAGTTGCCCCTACGAGCAGTACTTC
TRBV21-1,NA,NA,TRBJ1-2,CASNPREGGENYGYTF,TGTGCCAGCAACCCTCGGGAGGGGGGCGAGAACTATGGCTACACCTTC
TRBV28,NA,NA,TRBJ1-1,CASSLSMTAGTEAFF,TGTGCCAGCAGTTTATCTATGACCGCGGGCACTGAAGCTTTCTTT
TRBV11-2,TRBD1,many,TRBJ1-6,CASSMGQGNSPLHF,TGTGCCAGCAGCATGGGACAGGGTAATTCACCCCTCCACTTT
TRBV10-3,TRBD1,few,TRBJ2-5,CAISLDRDETQYF,TGTGCCATCAGTCTGGACAGGGACGAGACCCAGTACTTC
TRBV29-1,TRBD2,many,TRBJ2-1,CSVDVAGGGLDEQFF,TGCAGCGTTGATGTGGCGGGAGGGGGTTTAGATGAGCAGTTCTTC